The clone carrying this TCR beta chain was recorded at least ten times. Its specificity is not known. Per the authors' pipeline: For papillary thyroid cancer, a distant-metastasis classifier was constructed from CDR3 differences observed across clinicopathological groups. TCRdb redid the clone calls on the PCR reads using MiXCR. TCRdb, not the original authors, processed these V and J calls. The profile shows roughly 10,000 clones, roughly 32% of them singletons. This entry is derived from a study of metastatic and nonmetastatic thyroid tumors. Turning to the study itself: Blood and tumor or nodule tissue repertoires from malignant and benign thyroid patients were compared. Findings and limits, study-wide: Versus benign nodules, malignant thyroid tumors reportedly had significantly higher TCR beta diversity, in blood and tumor.

Patients were all untreated before their thyroid surgery. The TCR was taken from a female donor with papillary thyroid cancer or a benign thyroid nodule (not recorded which). Some clones in this sample may be carry-over from other donors' samples. Sequencing was performed on tumor tissue.

The CDR3 bases are TGTGCCAGCAGTGGGGCGTCAGGAGAGACCCAGTACTTC. This encodes CASSGASGETQYF. This sequence joins TRBV27 and TRBJ2-5; a possible D gene is TRBD1 (5 bases). Deletions cut 5 bases from V and 4 bases from J, with 11 bases between. The germline gives CDR1 MNHEY, CDR2 SMNVEV (reference sequence). This CDR3 contains 13 residues.